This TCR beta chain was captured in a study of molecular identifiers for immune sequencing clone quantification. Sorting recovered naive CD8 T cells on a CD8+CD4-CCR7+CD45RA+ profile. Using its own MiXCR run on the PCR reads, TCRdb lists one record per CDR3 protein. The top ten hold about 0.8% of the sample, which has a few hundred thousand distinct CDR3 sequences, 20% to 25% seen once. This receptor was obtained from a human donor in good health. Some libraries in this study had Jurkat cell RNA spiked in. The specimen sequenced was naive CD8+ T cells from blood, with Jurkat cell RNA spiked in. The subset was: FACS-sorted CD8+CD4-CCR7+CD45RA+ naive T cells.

The CDR3 region is CASSFAGGTNYGYTF. The DNA of the CDR3 is TGTGCCAGCAGCTTCGCCGGGGGTACGAACTATGGCTACACCTTC. The chain combines TRBV5-4 with TRBJ1-2; tentatively, D is TRBD1 (5 bases). Germline V gene lookup returns CDR1 SGHNT and CDR2 YYREEE (reference sequence). V was shortened by 2 bases and J by 2 bases, with 13 bases between the two germline ends. CDR3 length equals 15 residues.